This note documents a single T cell receptor beta chain sequence. TCRdb keeps only in-frame clones here, not all; method: immunoSEQ multiplex PCR. Of more than 45,000 clones listed, about 90% are singletons. This sample is drawn from a study of T cell changes during pregnancy in multiple sclerosis. Trimming took off 2 bases at V and 2 bases at J, with 6 bases between the two ends. There are 14 residues in the CDR3. Germline V gene sequence: CDR1 SEHNR, CDR2 FQNEAQ (reference sequence). The chain uses TRBV7-9 and TRBJ2-2; D is perhaps TRBD2 (5 bases). The TCR sequence derives from a female donor with multiple sclerosis, enrolled in a pregnancy study. This sample comprised CD4+ T cells from peripheral blood mononuclear cells, obtained after pregnancy. The DNA for the CDR3 is TGTGCCAGCAGCTTACGGGGTAACACCGGGGAGCTGTTTTTT. The encoded protein is CASSLRGNTGELFF.